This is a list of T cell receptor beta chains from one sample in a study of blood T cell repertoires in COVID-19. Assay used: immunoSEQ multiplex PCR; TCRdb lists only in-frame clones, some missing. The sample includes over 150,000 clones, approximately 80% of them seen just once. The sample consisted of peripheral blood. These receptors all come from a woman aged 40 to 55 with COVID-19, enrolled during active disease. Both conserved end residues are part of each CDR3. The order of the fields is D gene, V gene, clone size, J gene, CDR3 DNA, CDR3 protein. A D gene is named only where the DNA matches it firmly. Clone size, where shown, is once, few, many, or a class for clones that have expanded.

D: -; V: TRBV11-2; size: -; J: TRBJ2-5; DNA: TGTGCCAGCAGCTTCGGAGGGGTGGTCCAAGAGACCCAGTACTTC; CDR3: CASSFGGVVQETQYF
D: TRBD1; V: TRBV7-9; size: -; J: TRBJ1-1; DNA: TGTGCCAGCAGTTCACCGGGACAGAAGGGCACTGAAGCTTTCTTT; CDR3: CASSSPGQKGTEAFF
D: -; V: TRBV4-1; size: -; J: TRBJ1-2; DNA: TGCGCCAGCAGCCAAGTTCCAAACCGTCCCGGCTATGGCTACACCTTC; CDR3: CASSQVPNRPGYGYTF
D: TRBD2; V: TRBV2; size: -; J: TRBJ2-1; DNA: TGTGCCAGCAAGGTGGGGGACTATTCGAGGGAGCAGTTCTTC; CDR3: CASKVGDYSREQFF
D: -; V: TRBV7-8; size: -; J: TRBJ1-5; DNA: TGTGCCAGCAGCTTAGGTTCGGCGGATCAGCCCCAGCATTTT; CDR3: CASSLGSADQPQHF
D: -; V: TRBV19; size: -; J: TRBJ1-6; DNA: TGTGCCAGTAGTACAGGGATCGGAGAATCACCCCTCCACTTT; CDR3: CASSTGIGESPLHF
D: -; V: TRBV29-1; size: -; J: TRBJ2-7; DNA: TGCAGCGTTGGAAACTCCTTTTCCTACGAGCAGTACTTC; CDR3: CSVGNSFSYEQYF
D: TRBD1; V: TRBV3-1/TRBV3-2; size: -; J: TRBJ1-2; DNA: TGTGCCAGCAGCCCTCGGACAGGGGGCTTTGGCTACACCTTC; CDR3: CASSPRTGGFGYTF
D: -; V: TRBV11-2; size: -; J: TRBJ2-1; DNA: TGTGCCAGCGGATTGGCCTCACTAAGCGATGAGCAGTTCTTC; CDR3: CASGLASLSDEQFF
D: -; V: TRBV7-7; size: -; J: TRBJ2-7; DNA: TGTGCCAGCAGCTTAATAGGGCGGGTCAGCTCCTACGAGCAGTACTTC; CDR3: CASSLIGRVSSYEQYF
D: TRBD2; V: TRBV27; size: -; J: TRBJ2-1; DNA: TGTGCCAGCACTCCAAGCCGGGCTAGCGGTAACAATGAGCAGTTCTTC; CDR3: CASTPSRASGNNEQFF
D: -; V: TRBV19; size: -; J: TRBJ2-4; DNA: TGTGCCAGTAGTATATGGGGGGTGAACATTCAGTACTTC; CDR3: CASSIWGVNIQYF
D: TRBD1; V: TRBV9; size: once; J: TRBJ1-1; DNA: TGTGCCAGCAGCCCCAGGACAGGCTGGGATAACACTGAAGCTTTCTTT; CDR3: CASSPRTGWDNTEAFF
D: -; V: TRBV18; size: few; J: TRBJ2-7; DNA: TGTGCCAGCTCACCACCGGGGGCGTACGAGCAGTACTTC; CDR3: CASSPPGAYEQYF
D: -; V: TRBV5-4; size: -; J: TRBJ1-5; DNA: TGTGCCAGCAGCTTGCGGGGTGGGGATCAGCCCCAGCATTTT; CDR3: CASSLRGGDQPQHF
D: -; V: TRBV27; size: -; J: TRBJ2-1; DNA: TGTGCCAGCAGGGCGGGGAGCTCCTACAATGAGCAGTTCTTC; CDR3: CASRAGSSYNEQFF